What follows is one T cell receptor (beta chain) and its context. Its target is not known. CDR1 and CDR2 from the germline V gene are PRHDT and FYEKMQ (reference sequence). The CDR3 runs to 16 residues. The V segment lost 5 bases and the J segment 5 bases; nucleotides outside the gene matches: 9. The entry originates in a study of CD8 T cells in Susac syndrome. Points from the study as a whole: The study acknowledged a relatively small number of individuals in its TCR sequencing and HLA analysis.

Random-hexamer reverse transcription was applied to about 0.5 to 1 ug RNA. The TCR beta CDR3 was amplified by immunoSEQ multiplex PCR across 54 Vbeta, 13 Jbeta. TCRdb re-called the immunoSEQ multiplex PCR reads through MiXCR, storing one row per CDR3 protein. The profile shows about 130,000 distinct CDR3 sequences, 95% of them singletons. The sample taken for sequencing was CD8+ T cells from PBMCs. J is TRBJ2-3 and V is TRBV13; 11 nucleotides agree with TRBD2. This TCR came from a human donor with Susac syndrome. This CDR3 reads CASSRGTSGEGDTQYF. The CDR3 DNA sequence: TGTGCCAGCAGCCGGGGGACTAGCGGAGAGGGAGATACGCAGTATTTT.